This entry is about one T cell receptor beta chain. One entry per CDR3 protein results from TCRdb running MiXCR on the RT-PCR reads. This table holds over 200,000 distinct CDR3 sequences, around 41% found once. The CDR3 has 15 amino acids. Germline V lookup: CDR1 MDHEN, CDR2 SYDVKM. J gave up 2 bases and V 4 bases, and 6 bases lay outside the gene matches. The data belong to a study of patients and donors after allogeneic stem cell transplantation. The receptor was isolated from a human donor who was either an allogeneic HSCT recipient or a stem cell or donor lymphocyte infusion donor (not recorded which). It is not recorded whose cells these are; they may come from a transplant donor. Sequenced input: blood, either unsorted or a sorted T cell fraction (not recorded which). This chain connects TRBV28 to TRBJ2-3; 7 bases map to TRBD2. CDR3 bases: TGTGCCAGCAGTTCGAGCGGGGCTTCCACAGATACGCAGTATTTT. Protein: CASSSSGASTDTQYF.